This T cell receptor beta chain was documented in a study of molecular identifiers for immune sequencing clone quantification. Overall study: Replicate RNA came from 20,000 or 100,000 naive CD8 cells and was split five ways, and four parts were sequenced. General study points: Amid about a million naive cells, spiked Jurkat TCR RNA from one cell was reportedly still detectable.

Remarks on this clonotype: Its antigen is currently unknown.

MiXCR, run by TCRdb on the PCR reads, gives a single entry per CDR3 protein. The repertoire consists of about 500,000 distinct CDR3 sequences, with about a quarter occurring once and the leading ten covering 0.76%. CDR3 size: 13 residues. The germline CDR1 and CDR2 sequences are SEHNR and FQNEAQ (reference sequence). Trimming shortened V by 6 bases and J by 5 bases, and 12 bases separated the two germline ends. Construction of naive CD8 libraries employed about 19,000 to 1,100,000 sorted cells together with 10%, 30% or 50% RNA. This sequence joins TRBV7-9 and TRBJ2-3; D may be TRBD1 or TRBD2 (6 bases each). The sample comprised naive CD8+ T cells from blood, with Jurkat cell RNA spiked in. Specified subset: FACS-sorted CD8+CD4-CCR7+CD45RA+ naive T cells. The sequence derives from a human donor in good health. Some libraries in this study had Jurkat cell RNA spiked in. The CDR3 protein is CASSNKGGDTQYF. CDR3 sequence (DNA): TGTGCCAGCAGTAACAAGGGGGGAGATACGCAGTATTTT.